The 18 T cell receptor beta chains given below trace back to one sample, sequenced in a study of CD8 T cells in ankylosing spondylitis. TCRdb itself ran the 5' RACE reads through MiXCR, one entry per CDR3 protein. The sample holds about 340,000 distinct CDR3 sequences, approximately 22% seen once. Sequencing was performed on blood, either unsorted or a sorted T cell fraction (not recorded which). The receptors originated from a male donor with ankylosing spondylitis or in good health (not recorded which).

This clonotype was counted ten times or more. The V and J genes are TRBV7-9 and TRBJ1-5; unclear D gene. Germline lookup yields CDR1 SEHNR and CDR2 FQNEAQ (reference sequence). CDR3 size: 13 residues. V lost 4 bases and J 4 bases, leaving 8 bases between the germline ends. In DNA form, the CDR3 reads TGTGCCAGCAGCTCTAGCACAAATCAGCCCCAGCATTTT. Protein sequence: CASSSSTNQPQHF. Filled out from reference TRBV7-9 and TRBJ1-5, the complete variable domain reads DTGVSQNPRHKITKRGQNVTFRCDPISEHNRLYWYRQTLGQGPEFLTYFQNEAQLEKSRLLSDRFSAERPKGSFSTLEIQRTEQGDSAMYLCASSSSTNQPQHFGDGTRLSIL.

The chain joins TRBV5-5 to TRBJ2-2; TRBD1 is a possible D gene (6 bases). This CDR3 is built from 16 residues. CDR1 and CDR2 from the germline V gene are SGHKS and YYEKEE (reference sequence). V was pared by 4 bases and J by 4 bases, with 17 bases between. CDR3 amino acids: CASSGKATQGTGELFF. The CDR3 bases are TGTGCCAGCAGCGGAAAAGCAACACAGGGCACCGGGGAGCTGTTTTTT.

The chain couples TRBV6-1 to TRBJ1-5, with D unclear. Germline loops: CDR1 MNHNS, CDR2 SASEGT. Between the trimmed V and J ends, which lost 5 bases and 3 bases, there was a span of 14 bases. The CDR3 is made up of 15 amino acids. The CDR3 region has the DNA TGTGCCAGCAGTCGGGCCGAATCAAACAATCAGCCCCAGCATTTT. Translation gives CASSRAESNNQPQHF.

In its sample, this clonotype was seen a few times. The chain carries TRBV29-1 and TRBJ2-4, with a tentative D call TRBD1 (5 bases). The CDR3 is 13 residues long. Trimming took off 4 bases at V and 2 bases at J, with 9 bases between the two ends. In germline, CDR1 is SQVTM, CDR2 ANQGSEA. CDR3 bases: TGCAGCGTTGTAGGGGCGTCCAAAAACATTCAGTACTTC. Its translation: CSVVGASKNIQYF.

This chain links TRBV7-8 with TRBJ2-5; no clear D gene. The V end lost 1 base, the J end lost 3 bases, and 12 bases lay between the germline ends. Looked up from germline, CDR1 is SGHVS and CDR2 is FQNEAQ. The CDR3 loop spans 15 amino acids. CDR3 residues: CASSLGFAAEETQYF. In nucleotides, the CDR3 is TGTGCCAGCAGCTTAGGTTTCGCGGCAGAAGAGACCCAGTACTTC.

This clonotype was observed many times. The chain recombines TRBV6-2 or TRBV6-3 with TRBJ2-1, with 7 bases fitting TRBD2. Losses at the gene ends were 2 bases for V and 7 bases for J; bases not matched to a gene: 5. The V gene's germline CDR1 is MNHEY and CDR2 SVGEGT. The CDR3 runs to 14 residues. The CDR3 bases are TGTGCCAGCAGTTACGCAGGACTAGGGAATGAGCAGTTCTTC. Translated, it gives CASSYAGLGNEQFF.

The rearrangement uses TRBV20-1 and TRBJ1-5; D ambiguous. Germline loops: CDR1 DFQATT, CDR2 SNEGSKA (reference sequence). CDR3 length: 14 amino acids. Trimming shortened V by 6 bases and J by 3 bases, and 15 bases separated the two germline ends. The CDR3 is CSAAGGPINQPQHF. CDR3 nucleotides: TGCAGTGCAGCCGGCGGGCCGATCAATCAGCCCCAGCATTTT.

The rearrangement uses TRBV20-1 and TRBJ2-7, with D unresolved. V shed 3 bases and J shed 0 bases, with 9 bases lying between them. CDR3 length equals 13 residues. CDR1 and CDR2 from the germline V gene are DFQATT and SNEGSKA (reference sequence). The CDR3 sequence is CSARTVNSYEQYF. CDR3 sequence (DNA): TGCAGTGCTAGGACGGTCAACTCCTACGAGCAGTACTTC.

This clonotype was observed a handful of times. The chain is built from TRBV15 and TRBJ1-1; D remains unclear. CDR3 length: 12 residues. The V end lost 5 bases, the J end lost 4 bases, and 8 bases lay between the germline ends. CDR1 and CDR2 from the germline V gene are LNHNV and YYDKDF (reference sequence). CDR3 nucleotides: TGTGCCACCAGCGATTGGGCCACTGAAGCTTTCTTT. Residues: CATSDWATEAFF.

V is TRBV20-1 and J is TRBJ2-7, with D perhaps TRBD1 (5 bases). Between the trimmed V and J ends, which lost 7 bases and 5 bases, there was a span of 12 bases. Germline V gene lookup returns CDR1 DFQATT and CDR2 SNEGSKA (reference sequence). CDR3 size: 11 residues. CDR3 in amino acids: CSGQGTHEQYF. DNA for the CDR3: TGCAGTGGGCAGGGTACCCACGAGCAGTACTTC.

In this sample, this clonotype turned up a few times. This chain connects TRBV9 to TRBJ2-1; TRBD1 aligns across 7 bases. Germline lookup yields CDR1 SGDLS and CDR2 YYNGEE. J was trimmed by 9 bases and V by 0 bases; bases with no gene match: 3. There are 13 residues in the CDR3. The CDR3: CASSVEGAGEQFF. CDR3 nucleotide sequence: TGTGCCAGCAGCGTAGAGGGGGCGGGTGAGCAGTTCTTC. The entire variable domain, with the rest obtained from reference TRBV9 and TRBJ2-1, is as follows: DSGVTQTPKHLITATGQRVTLRCSPRSGDLSVYWYQQSLDQGLQFLIQYYNGEERAKGNILERFSAQQFPDLHSELNLSSLELGDSALYFCASSVEGAGEQFFGPGTRLTVL.

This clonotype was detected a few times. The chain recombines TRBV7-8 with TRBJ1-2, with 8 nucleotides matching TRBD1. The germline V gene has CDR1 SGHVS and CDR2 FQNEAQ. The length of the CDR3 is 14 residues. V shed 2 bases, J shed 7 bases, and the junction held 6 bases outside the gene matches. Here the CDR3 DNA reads TGTGCCAGCAGCTTAATGGACAGGGATATTGGCTACACCTTC. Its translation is CASSLMDRDIGYTF. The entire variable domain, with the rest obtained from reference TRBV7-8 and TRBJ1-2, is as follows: GAGVSQSPRYKVAKRGQDVALRCDPISGHVSLFWYQQALGQGPEFLTYFQNEAQLDKSGLPSDRFFAERPEGSVSTLKIQRTQQEDSAVYLCASSLMDRDIGYTFGSGTRLTVV.

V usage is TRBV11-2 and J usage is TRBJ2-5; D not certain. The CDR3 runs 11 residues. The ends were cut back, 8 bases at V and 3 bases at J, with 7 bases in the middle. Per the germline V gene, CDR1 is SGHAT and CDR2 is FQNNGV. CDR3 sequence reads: CASATKETQYF. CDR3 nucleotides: TGTGCCAGCGCAACAAAAGAGACCCAGTACTTC.

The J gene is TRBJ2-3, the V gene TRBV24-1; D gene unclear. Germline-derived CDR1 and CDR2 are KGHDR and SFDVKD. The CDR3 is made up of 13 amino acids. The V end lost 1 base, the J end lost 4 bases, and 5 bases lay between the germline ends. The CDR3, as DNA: TGTGCCACCAGTGATTTCTCCGCAGATACGCAGTATTTT. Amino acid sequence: CATSDFSADTQYF.

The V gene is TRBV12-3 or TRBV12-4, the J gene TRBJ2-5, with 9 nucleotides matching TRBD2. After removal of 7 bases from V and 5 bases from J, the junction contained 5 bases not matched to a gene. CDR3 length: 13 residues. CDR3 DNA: TGTGCCAGCAAGCGGGGGGAGATGGAGACCCAGTACTTC. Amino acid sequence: CASKRGEMETQYF.

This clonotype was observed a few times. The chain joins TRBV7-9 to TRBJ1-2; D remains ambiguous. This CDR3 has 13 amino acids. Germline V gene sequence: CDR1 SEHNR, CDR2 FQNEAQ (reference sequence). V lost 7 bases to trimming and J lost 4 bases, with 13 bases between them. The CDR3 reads CASTPGGVYGYTF. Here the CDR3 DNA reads TGTGCCAGCACCCCCGGCGGGGTCTATGGCTACACCTTC.

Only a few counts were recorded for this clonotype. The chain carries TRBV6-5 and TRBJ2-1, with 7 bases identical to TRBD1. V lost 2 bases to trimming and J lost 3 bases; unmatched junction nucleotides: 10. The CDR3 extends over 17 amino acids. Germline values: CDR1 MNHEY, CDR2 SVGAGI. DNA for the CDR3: TGTGCCAGCAGTTACCGGACAGGCGAGTGGGTCTACAATGAGCAGTTCTTC. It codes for CASSYRTGEWVYNEQFF.

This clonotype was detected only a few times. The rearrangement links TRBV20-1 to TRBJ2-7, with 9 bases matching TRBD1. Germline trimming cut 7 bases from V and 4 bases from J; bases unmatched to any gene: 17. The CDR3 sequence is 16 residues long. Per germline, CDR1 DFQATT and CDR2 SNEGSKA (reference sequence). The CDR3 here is CSVSPLLDRGWYEQYF. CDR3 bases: TGCAGTGTCTCGCCCCTGTTGGACAGGGGTTGGTACGAGCAGTACTTC.